One sample yielded the 24 T cell receptor beta chains listed below, sequenced in a study of OX40 agonist ivuxolimab in advanced cancers. Produced via immunoSEQ multiplex PCR; TCRdb's table is partial and in-frame only. This table has some 150,000 clones, 90% appearing once. Material: CD4+ or CD8+ T cells sorted from blood, obtained in a trial of the OX40 agonist ivuxolimab. The receptors originated from an adult with an advanced solid tumor such as melanoma, head and neck, liver or kidney cancer.

The chain is built from TRBV9 and TRBJ1-4; weak D call: TRBD1 (6 bases). This CDR3 is built from 15 residues. The V gene's germline CDR1 is SGDLS and CDR2 YYNGEE. The V end was cut by 2 bases, the J end by 8 bases, with 16 bases between. The CDR3 loop is CASSVLSGVGEKLFF. Here the CDR3 DNA reads TGTGCCAGCAGCGTTCTCTCAGGGGTGGGCGAAAAACTGTTTTTT. Drawing the rest from reference TRBV9 and TRBJ1-4, the complete variable domain is DSGVTQTPKHLITATGQRVTLRCSPRSGDLSVYWYQQSLDQGLQFLIQYYNGEERAKGNILERFSAQQFPDLHSELNLSSLELGDSALYFCASSVLSGVGEKLFFGSGTQLSVL.

This chain links TRBV11-2 with TRBJ1-2; D uncertain. The CDR3 has 12 amino acids. Trimming cost V 2 bases and J 2 bases, with 3 bases left between them. Germline assignment: CDR1 SGHAT and CDR2 FQNNGV. In DNA form, the CDR3 reads TGTGCCAGCAGCTTACTCAACTATGGCTACACCTTC. The encoded protein is CASSLLNYGYTF.

The rearrangement links TRBV2 to TRBJ2-5, with D perhaps assigned TRBD1 or TRBD2 (5 bases each). The J call is doubtful: the DNA matches TRBJ2-7 better. CDR3 size: 15 residues. Germline V CDR1 and CDR2: SNHLY, FYNNEI. CDR3 sequence (DNA): TGTGCCAGCATAGACCGGGACCCCGCCCTTCACGAGCAGTACTTC. Its translation: CASIDRDPALHEQYF.

This clone occurred a few times. The chain is built from TRBV28 and TRBJ2-7; D is possibly TRBD1 (5 bases). The CDR3 loop spans 13 amino acids. Looked up from germline, CDR1 is MDHEN and CDR2 is SYDVKM. V was clipped by 5 bases and J by 5 bases, with 13 bases between them. CDR3 DNA: TGTGCCAGCAGTCCAGGACACGGTCACGAGCAGTACTTC. It yields the protein CASSPGHGHEQYF.

The rearrangement uses TRBV27 and TRBJ2-5, with 9 bases that match TRBD1. Germline-derived CDR1 and CDR2 are MNHEY and SMNVEV (reference sequence). The CDR3 sequence is 17 residues long. V gave up 0 bases and J gave up 4 bases; unmatched junction bases: 9. The CDR3 protein is CASSLSATGGRAETQYF. CDR3 coding DNA: TGTGCCAGCAGTTTATCGGCTACAGGGGGCAGGGCAGAGACCCAGTACTTC.

The chain uses TRBV9 and TRBJ2-5, with 7 positions matching TRBD2. Per germline, CDR1 SGDLS and CDR2 YYNGEE. The V gene end was trimmed by 0 bases and the J gene end by 2 bases; junction bases not matched to a gene: 4. This CDR3 region has 15 residues. The CDR3 nucleotides are TGTGCCAGCAGCGTAGGGGAGGGAGGGCAAGAGACCCAGTACTTC. It codes for CASSVGEGGQETQYF.

V gene TRBV28 combines with J gene TRBJ2-7, with D possibly being TRBD2 (5 bases). Germline CDR1 MDHEN, CDR2 SYDVKM. This CDR3 is 15 amino acids long. Trimming pared 6 bases from V and 2 bases from J, leaving 17 bases between. CDR3 sequence reads: CASSRAVTGTYEQYF. DNA for the CDR3: TGTGCCAGCAGCCGGGCAGTCACGGGGACCTACGAGCAGTACTTC.

The chain recombines TRBV7-2 with TRBJ2-2; D may be TRBD2 (5 bases). V was shortened by 2 bases and J by 4 bases, with 20 bases between the two germline ends. Germline CDR1 and CDR2: SGHTA and FQGNSA. This CDR3 region has 18 residues. Written as DNA, the CDR3 is TGTGCCAGCAGCTTATTTTCGGCGGGCCTCAGGAGCACCGGGGAGCTGTTTTTT. This translates into CASSLFSAGLRSTGELFF.

V usage is TRBV5-1 and J usage is TRBJ2-5; TRBD2 might be the D (5 bases). The CDR3 consists of 15 residues. Trimming removed 2 bases from V and 5 bases from J, with 16 bases in between. Germline V gene lookup returns CDR1 SGHRS and CDR2 YFSETQ. In DNA, the CDR3 is TGCGCCAGCAGCTTATTACGAGGGAGAGGCGAGACCCAGTACTTC. Translating it yields CASSLLRGRGETQYF. The full variable domain, rest sourced from reference TRBV5-1 and TRBJ2-5, is KAGVTQTPRYLIKTRGQQVTLSCSPISGHRSVSWYQQTPGQGLQFLFEYFSETQRNKGNFPGRFSGRQFSNSRSEMNVSTLELGDSALYLCASSLLRGRGETQYFGPGTRLLVL.

The chain joins TRBV21-1 to TRBJ2-7. TRBV21-1 is a pseudogene. The CDR3 runs 11 residues. This chain's CDR3 is CASPGPGEQYF. CDR3 nucleotide sequence: TGTGCCAGCCCCGGACCCGGCGAGCAGTACTTC.

With respect to this clone: One end of the junction is discordant with germline, which a read error may explain. The CDR3 bases are TGTGCTAGCAGCCCAGACGGTAACACTGAAGCTTTCTTT. Protein product: CASSPDGNTEAFF. V usage is TRBV7-7 and J usage is TRBJ1-1; D is ambiguous. The CDR3 contains 13 residues. The V gene's germline CDR1 is SSHAT and CDR2 FNYEAQ (reference sequence). The complete variable domain, with remaining parts taken from reference TRBV7-7 and TRBJ1-1, reads GAGVSQSPRYKVTKRGQDVTLRCDPISSHATLYWYQQALGQGPEFLTYFNYEAQPDKSGLPSDRFSAERPEGSISTLTIQRTEQRDSAMYRCASSPDGNTEAFFGQGTRLTVV.

The chain couples TRBV21-1 to TRBJ2-7; the D call of TRBD2 is as the table states it, not checked on the DNA. TRBV21-1 is assigned pseudogene status. The CDR3 has 18 residues. The CDR3 here is CASSKGGTSGSPPYEQYF. In DNA, the CDR3 is TGTGCCAGCAGCAAAGGGGGGACTAGCGGGAGTCCCCCCTACGAGCAGTACTTC.

This clone was detected only once. V is TRBV30 and J is TRBJ1-1, with 7 bases that match TRBD1. In germline, CDR1 is GTSNPN, CDR2 SVGIG (reference sequence). Unmatched junction bases numbered 6, after V lost 5 bases and J lost 6 bases. CDR3 length equals 12 residues. As DNA, the CDR3 is TGTGCCTGGGAACGACAGGGCCCTGAAGCTTTCTTT. Amino acid sequence: CAWERQGPEAFF.

The V gene is TRBV21-1, the J gene TRBJ2-7; the table's D call, TRBD1, was not checked against the DNA. TRBV21-1 is described as a pseudogene. The length of the CDR3 is 15 residues. CDR3 DNA: TGTGCCAGCAGCAAAGCTACACAGGCCTCCTACGAGCAGTACTTC. It translates to CASSKATQASYEQYF.

This chain uses TRBV30 with TRBJ2-5; 15 nucleotides agree with TRBD2. Germline assignment: CDR1 GTSNPN and CDR2 SVGIG (reference sequence). The CDR3 is made up of 19 amino acids. V shed 0 bases and J 6 bases; nucleotides not matched to a gene: 14. The CDR3 coding sequence is TGTGCCTGGAGTGTGCGGACTAGCGGGAGGGCCGAGGGTAAAAAGACCCAGTACTTC. This gives the protein CAWSVRTSGRAEGKKTQYF.

V is TRBV7-2 and J is TRBJ2-5, with 7 bases matching TRBD2. The DNA matches TRBJ2-7 better at its end, which makes the J call doubtful. This CDR3 comprises 18 residues. Per germline, CDR1 SGHTA and CDR2 FQGNSA. CDR3 amino acids: CASSLVGGGLVMGYEQYF. In DNA, the CDR3 is TGTGCCAGCAGCTTAGTGGGTGGAGGACTAGTTATGGGCTACGAGCAGTACTTC.

Written as DNA, the CDR3 is TGTGCCAGCAGGAGACAGGGGGCTTTCAGTGGCTACACCTTC. This codes for CASRRQGAFSGYTF. This chain connects TRBV28 to TRBJ1-2; TRBD1 aligns across 10 bases. CDR1 MDHEN and CDR2 SYDVKM come from the germline V gene. J was trimmed by 7 bases and V by 6 bases; bases with no gene match: 8. CDR3 size: 14 residues.

This sequence joins TRBV5-4 and TRBJ1-1, with no clear D. There are 14 residues in the CDR3. Trimming pared 3 bases from V and 1 base from J, leaving 10 bases between. The germline CDR1 and CDR2 sequences are SGHNT and YYREEE (reference sequence). For the CDR3, the DNA is TGTGCCAGCAGCTCTGGGGAGAGGAACACTGAAGCTTTCTTT. The encoded protein is CASSSGERNTEAFF.

The chain recombines TRBV4-1 with TRBJ2-2, with D possibly matching TRBD2 (5 bases). From germline, CDR1 is MGHRA and CDR2 YSYEKL. Trimming took 0 bases from V and 7 from J, leaving 15 bases between them. This CDR3 comprises 16 residues. The CDR3 sequence is CASSQDRSSEGGELFF. The CDR3 nucleotides read TGCGCCAGCAGCCAAGATCGAAGTAGCGAGGGCGGGGAGCTGTTTTTT.

Comments on this clone: Other DNA sequences from this sample encode an identical CDR3 as well. The J gene is TRBJ1-2, the V gene TRBV7-9; no clear D. Per germline, CDR1 SEHNR and CDR2 FQNEAQ (reference sequence). The V end lost 1 base, the J end lost 2 bases, and 5 bases lay between the germline ends. This CDR3 is 13 amino acids long. Here the CDR3 DNA reads TGTGCCAGCAGCTTAGGGGTAAACTATGGCTACACCTTC. Its translation: CASSLGVNYGYTF.

This clone appeared a few times. The chain couples TRBV6-1 to TRBJ1-1; weak D call: TRBD1 (5 bases). V lost 6 bases and J 6 bases, leaving 20 bases between the germline ends. CDR3 length: 15 amino acids. Germline CDR1 reads MNHNS; CDR2 reads SASEGT. CDR3 coding DNA: TGTGCCAGCAGGGATGGCGCGGGGGTCGACGCTGAAGCTTTCTTT. Translating gives CASRDGAGVDAEAFF.

This sequence joins TRBV5-1 and TRBJ1-2, with D possibly being TRBD1 (5 bases). Per germline, CDR1 SGHRS and CDR2 YFSETQ. The CDR3 contains 12 residues. The V end lost 4 bases, the J end lost 9 bases, and 13 bases lay between the germline ends. The CDR3 bases are TGCGCCAGCAGCGCCTCACAGGAGAGCTACACCTTC. Amino acid sequence: CASSASQESYTF.

The V gene is TRBV6-6, the J gene TRBJ2-3; no firm D call. Trimming took off 6 bases at V and 3 bases at J, with 13 bases between the two ends. The CDR3 runs 14 residues. In germline, CDR1 is MNHNY, CDR2 SVGAGI (reference sequence). CDR3 DNA sequence: TGTGCCAGCAGGGATTCCGTCGGGACAGATACGCAGTATTTT. Its protein product is CASRDSVGTDTQYF.

CDR3 sequence reads: CASSARTGGAEAFF. The CDR3 region has the DNA TGTGCCAGCAGCGCTCGGACAGGGGGCGCAGAGGCTTTCTTT. The chain employs TRBV7-2 and TRBJ1-1; 11 nucleotides agree with TRBD1. CDR1 is SGHTA and CDR2 is FQGNSA in the germline V gene. V shed 5 bases and J 11 bases; nucleotides not matched to a gene: 10. CDR3 size: 14 residues.